This T cell receptor (beta chain) was sequenced for a study of cytomegalovirus exposure and HLA in healthy donors. As concerns this clone: The target antigen is unknown.

The PCR ran on 60 Vbeta and 13 Jbeta primers. Libraries were prepared by immunoSEQ multiplex PCR; TCRdb keeps only in-frame clonotypes and omits some of them. The sample consists of roughly 150,000 clones, over 70% of them appearing once. Germline V lookup: CDR1 KGHSH, CDR2 LQKENI. The V end was cut by 8 bases, the J end by 0 bases, with 10 bases between. This CDR3 comprises 13 residues. Findings and caveats of the study: A likely sequencing artifact accounted for one observed cluster of highly shared sequence variants.

Sequenced: PBMCs. The rearrangement joins TRBV18 to TRBJ1-1, with a weak D call TRBD1 (5 bases). The TCR was taken from a male donor in good health and CMV-seronegative. The CDR3 nucleotides read TGTGCCAGCGGGACTGGATTGAACACTGAAGCTTTCTTT. This translates into CASGTGLNTEAFF.